This TCR beta chain was profiled in a study of shared clonotypes between healthy human individuals. Findings and limits, study-wide: What rarefaction showed was incomplete sorted-subset sequencing despite large depth. Sharing of clonotypes among donors was expected to vary with sequencing depth. Larger estimated richness was generally recorded for naive subsets relative to memory subsets.

Details on this clone: Its specificity is not known.

Genomic DNA from each subset was divided evenly over several immunoSEQ plates. TCRdb's table, derived via immunoSEQ multiplex PCR, lists solely in-frame clones and lacks some. The data show some 900,000 clones, with 76% seen just once and over 1.3% held by the top ten. There are 13 residues in the CDR3. Germline CDR1 reads GTSNPN; CDR2 reads SVGIG (reference sequence). V gave up 4 bases and J gave up 6 bases; unmatched junction bases: 7. The sequence was collected from a man aged 18 to 30 in good health. This chain connects TRBV30 to TRBJ2-7; TRBD1 aligns across 9 bases. Sequencing input: memory CD4+ T cells sorted from blood. Described subset: CD45RA-negative fraction. CDR3 sequence (DNA): TGTGCCTGGACACAGGGGGCTGTGAGCGAGCAGTACTTC. Amino acid sequence: CAWTQGAVSEQYF.